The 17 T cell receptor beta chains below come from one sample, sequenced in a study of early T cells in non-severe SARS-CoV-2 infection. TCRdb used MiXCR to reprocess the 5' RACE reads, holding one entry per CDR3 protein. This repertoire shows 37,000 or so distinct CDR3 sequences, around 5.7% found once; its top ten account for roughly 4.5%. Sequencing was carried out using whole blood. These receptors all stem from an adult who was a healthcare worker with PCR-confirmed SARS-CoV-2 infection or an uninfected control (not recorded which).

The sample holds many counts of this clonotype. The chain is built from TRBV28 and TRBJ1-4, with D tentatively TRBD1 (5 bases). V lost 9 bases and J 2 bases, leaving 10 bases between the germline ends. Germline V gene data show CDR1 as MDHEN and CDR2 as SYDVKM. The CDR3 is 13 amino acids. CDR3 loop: CASAGPTNEKLFF. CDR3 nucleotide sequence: TGTGCCAGTGCGGGGCCCACTAATGAAAAACTGTTTTTT.

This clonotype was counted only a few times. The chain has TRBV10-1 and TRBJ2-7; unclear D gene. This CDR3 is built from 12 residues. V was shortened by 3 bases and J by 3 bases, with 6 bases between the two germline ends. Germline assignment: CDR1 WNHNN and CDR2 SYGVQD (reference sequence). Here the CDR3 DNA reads TGCGCCAGCAGTGACCAGGTCTACGAGCAGTACTTC. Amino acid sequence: CASSDQVYEQYF.

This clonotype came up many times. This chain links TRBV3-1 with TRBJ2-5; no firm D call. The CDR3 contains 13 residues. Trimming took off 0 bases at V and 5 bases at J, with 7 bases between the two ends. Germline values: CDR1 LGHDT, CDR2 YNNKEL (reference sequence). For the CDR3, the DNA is TGTGCCAGCAGCCAAGACGATGGGGAGACCCAGTACTTC. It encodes CASSQDDGETQYF.

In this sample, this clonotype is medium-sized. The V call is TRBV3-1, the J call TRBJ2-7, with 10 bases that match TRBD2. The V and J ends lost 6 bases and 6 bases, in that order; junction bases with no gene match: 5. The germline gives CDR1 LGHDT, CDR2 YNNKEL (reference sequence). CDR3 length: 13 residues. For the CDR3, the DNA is TGTGCCAGCAGTCTAGCGGGAGTCGGCGAGCAGTACTTC. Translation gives CASSLAGVGEQYF.

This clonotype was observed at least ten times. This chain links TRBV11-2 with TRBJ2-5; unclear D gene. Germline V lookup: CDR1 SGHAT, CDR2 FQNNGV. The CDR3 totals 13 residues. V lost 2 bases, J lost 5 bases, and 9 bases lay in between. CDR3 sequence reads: CASSLFPVETQYF. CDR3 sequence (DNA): TGTGCCAGCAGCTTATTTCCCGTGGAGACCCAGTACTTC.

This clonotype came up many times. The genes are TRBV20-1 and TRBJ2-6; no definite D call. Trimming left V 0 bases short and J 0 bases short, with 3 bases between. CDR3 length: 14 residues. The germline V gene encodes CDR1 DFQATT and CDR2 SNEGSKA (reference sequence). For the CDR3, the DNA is TGCAGTGCTAGAGACTTCTCTGGGGCCAACGTCCTGACTTTC. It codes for CSARDFSGANVLTF.

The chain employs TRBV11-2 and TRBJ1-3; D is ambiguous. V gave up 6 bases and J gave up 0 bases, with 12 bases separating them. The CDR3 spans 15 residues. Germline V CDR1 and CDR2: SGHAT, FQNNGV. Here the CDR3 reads CASSRDSGSGNTIYF. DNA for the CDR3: TGTGCCAGCAGTCGTGACTCCGGCTCTGGAAACACCATATATTTT.

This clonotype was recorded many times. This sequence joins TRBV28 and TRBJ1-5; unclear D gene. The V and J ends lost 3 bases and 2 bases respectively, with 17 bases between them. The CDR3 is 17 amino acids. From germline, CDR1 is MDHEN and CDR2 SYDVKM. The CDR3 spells CASSFVDGRRGNQPQHF. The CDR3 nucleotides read TGTGCCAGCAGTTTCGTAGATGGGCGGCGGGGCAATCAGCCCCAGCATTTT.

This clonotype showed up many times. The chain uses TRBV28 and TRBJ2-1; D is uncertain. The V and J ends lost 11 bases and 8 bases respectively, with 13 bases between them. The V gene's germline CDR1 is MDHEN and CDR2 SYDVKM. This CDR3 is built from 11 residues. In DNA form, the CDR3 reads TGTGCCGTGTATGGAAGCTATGAGCAGTTCTTC. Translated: CAVYGSYEQFF.

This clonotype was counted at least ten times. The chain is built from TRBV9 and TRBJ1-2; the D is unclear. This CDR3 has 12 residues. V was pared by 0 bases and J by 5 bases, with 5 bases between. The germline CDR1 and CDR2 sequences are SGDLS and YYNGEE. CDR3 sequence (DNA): TGTGCCAGCAGCGTAGGAGAATATGGCTACACCTTC. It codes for CASSVGEYGYTF.

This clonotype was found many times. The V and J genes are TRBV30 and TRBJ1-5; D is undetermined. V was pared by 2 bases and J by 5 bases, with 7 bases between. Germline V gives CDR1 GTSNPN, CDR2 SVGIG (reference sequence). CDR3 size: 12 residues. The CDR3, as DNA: TGTGCCTGGAGTAGCAACGATCAGCCCCAGCATTTT. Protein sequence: CAWSSNDQPQHF.

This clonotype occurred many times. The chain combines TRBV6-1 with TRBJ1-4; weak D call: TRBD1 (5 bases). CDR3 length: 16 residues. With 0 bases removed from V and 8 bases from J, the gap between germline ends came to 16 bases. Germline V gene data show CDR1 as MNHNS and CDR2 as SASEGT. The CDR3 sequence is CASSEALTGLGEKLFF. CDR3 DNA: TGTGCCAGCAGTGAAGCCCTGACGGGGCTCGGAGAAAAACTGTTTTTT.

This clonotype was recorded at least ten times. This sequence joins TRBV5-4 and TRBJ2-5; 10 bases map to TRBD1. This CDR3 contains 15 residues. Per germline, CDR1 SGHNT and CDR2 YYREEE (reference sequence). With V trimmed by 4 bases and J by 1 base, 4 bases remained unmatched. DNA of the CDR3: TGTGCCAGCAGCCCGGGACAGGGGCGCCAAGAGACCCAGTACTTC. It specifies CASSPGQGRQETQYF.

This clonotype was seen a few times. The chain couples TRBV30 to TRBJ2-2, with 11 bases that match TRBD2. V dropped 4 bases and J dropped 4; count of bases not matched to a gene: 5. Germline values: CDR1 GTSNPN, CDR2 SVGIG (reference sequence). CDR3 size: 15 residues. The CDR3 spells CAWIRTSGFTGELFF. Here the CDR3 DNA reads TGTGCCTGGATCCGGACTAGCGGGTTCACCGGGGAGCTGTTTTTT.

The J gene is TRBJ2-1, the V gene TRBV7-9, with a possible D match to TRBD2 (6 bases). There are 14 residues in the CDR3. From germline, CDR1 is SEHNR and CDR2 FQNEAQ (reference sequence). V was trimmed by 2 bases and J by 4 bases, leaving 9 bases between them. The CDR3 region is CASSLRESYNEQFF. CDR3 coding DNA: TGTGCCAGCAGCTTACGGGAGAGTTACAATGAGCAGTTCTTC.

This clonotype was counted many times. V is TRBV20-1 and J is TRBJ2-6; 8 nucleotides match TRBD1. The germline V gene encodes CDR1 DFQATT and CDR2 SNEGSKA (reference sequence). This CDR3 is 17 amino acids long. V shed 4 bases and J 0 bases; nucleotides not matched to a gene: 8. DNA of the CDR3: TGCAGTGCTACCCGGACAGGGCCGAGCTCTGGGGCCAACGTCCTGACTTTC. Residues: CSATRTGPSSGANVLTF.

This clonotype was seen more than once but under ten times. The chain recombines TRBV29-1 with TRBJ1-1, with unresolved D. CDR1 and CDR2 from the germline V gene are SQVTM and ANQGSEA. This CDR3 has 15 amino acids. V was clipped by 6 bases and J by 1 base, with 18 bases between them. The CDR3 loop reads CSVGDKAATNTEAFF. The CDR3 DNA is TGCAGCGTAGGAGACAAGGCAGCGACGAACACTGAAGCTTTCTTT.